Below are 5 T cell receptor beta chains sequenced from a single sample in a study of human T cells and chemical hapten exposure. TCRdb used MiXCR to reprocess the RACE reads, holding one entry per CDR3 protein. The data contain 80,000 to 100,000 distinct CDR3 sequences, 7.5% to 9.5% of them singletons. As for time point: patch test 1, 2 weeks after DPC sensitization. The treatment is: therapeutic diphenylcyclopropenone sensitization with weekly scalp DPC. The starting material was whole blood, obtained in connection with sensitization to the hapten diphenylcyclopropenone (DPC). These receptors came from a woman aged 25 to 39 with alopecia areata. Some clones in this sample may be carry-over from other donors' samples.

The V call is TRBV12-3 or TRBV12-4, the J call TRBJ1-1, with 7 bases identical to TRBD1. V lost 3 bases to trimming and J lost 10 bases; unmatched junction nucleotides: 8. The CDR3 has 13 residues. The CDR3 protein is CASSFEQGLGAFF. As DNA, the CDR3 is TGTGCCAGCAGTTTCGAACAGGGGCTCGGAGCTTTCTTT.

This clonotype was detected many times. This sequence joins TRBV12-3 or TRBV12-4 and TRBJ1-1; 10 bases are shared with TRBD1. There are 13 residues in the CDR3. J lost 4 bases, V lost 6 bases, and 2 bases had no gene match. CDR3 nucleotide sequence: TGTGCCAGCAGCCGACAGGGGGCCACTGAAGCTTTCTTT. This sequence encodes CASSRQGATEAFF.

The chain uses TRBV4-1 and TRBJ1-1; D unclear. CDR1 is MGHRA and CDR2 is YSYEKL in the germline V gene. The germline V and J ends were trimmed by 0 bases and 4 bases, with 3 bases remaining between them. The CDR3 spans 12 residues. Written as DNA, the CDR3 is TGCGCCAGCAGCCAAGATCTCACTGAAGCTTTCTTT. It codes for CASSQDLTEAFF.

Details on this clonotype: A much larger clone differs by one base, so this may be a read error. The chain uses TRBV6-5 and TRBJ2-5; possible D gene TRBD2, 6 bases. In germline, CDR1 is MNHEY, CDR2 SVGAGI. The CDR3 loop spans 15 amino acids. Trimming left V 2 bases short and J 8 bases short, with 18 bases between. CDR3 amino acids: CASSYHWGSAGTQYF. CDR3 coding DNA: TGTGCCAGCAGTTACCATTGGGGATCCGCGGGAACCCAGTACTTC.

In its sample, this clonotype was seen many times. CDR3 amino acids: CASRRLAGVVQETQYF. The CDR3 DNA reads as TGTGCCAGCAGGCGACTAGCGGGGGTAGTCCAAGAGACCCAGTACTTC. The V call is TRBV6-5, the J call TRBJ2-5; 12 bases are a match to TRBD2. This CDR3 has 16 residues. Germline values: CDR1 MNHEY, CDR2 SVGAGI. V shed 6 bases and J 1 base; nucleotides not matched to a gene: 6.